Listed below are T cell receptor beta chains from one sample, sequenced in a study of shared clonotypes between healthy human individuals. Data came from immunoSEQ multiplex PCR; TCRdb stores just in-frame clones and leaves some out. The sample includes fewer than 3 million clones, around 90% of them seen just once. The sequencing sample was made of naive CD4+ T cells from PBMCs. The receptors were sampled from a man aged 18 to 29 in good health. Some clones in this sample may be carry-over from other donors' samples. The CDR3 runs from the conserved cysteine through the conserved F or W. A D gene is named only where the DNA matches it firmly. Clone size is shown for a subset of rows, as once, few, many or a class of expanded clone.

d_gene: TRBD1; j_gene: TRBJ2-7; v_gene: TRBV7-9; abundance: -; CDR3aa: CASSSQVSGRGTYEQYF; CDR3nt: TGTGCCAGCAGCTCACAAGTGTCCGGCAGGGGGACCTACGAGCAGTACTTC
d_gene: -; j_gene: TRBJ2-2; v_gene: TRBV7-2; abundance: -; CDR3aa: CASSLAYNSGELFF; CDR3nt: TGTGCCAGCAGCTTAGCGTATAATTCCGGGGAGCTGTTTTTT
d_gene: -; j_gene: TRBJ1-2; v_gene: TRBV4-1; abundance: -; CDR3aa: CASSQDTSGAGGYTF; CDR3nt: TGCGCCAGCAGCCAAGATACGTCGGGGGCTGGTGGCTACACCTTC
d_gene: TRBD2; j_gene: TRBJ2-7; v_gene: TRBV10-3; abundance: -; CDR3aa: CAISDLSGTSSYEQYF; CDR3nt: TGTGCCATCAGTGACCTTAGCGGGACGAGCTCCTACGAGCAGTACTTC
d_gene: -; j_gene: TRBJ2-1; v_gene: TRBV28; abundance: -; CDR3aa: CATFLRVGEQFF; CDR3nt: TGTGCCACCTTCCTAAGGGTCGGGGAGCAGTTCTTC
d_gene: TRBD2; j_gene: TRBJ2-7; v_gene: TRBV28; abundance: -; CDR3aa: CASRGTSGSLSHEQYF; CDR3nt: TGTGCCAGCAGGGGAACTAGCGGGAGTCTTTCCCACGAGCAGTACTTC
d_gene: -; j_gene: TRBJ2-7; v_gene: TRBV5-1; abundance: -; CDR3aa: CASSALYRDTAYEQYF; CDR3nt: TGCGCCAGCAGCGCCTTATACCGGGACACCGCCTACGAGCAGTACTTC
d_gene: TRBD2; j_gene: TRBJ2-1; v_gene: TRBV11-2; abundance: once; CDR3aa: CASSARLAGDNEQFF; CDR3nt: TGTGCCAGCAGCGCCAGACTAGCGGGAGACAATGAGCAGTTCTTC
d_gene: -; j_gene: TRBJ2-3; v_gene: TRBV18; abundance: -; CDR3aa: CASSPRTDTQYF; CDR3nt: TGTGCCAGCTCACCACGTACAGATACGCAGTATTTT
d_gene: TRBD2; j_gene: TRBJ2-2; v_gene: TRBV5-1; abundance: -; CDR3aa: CASSLELAGANTGELFF; CDR3nt: TGCGCCAGCAGCTTGGAGCTAGCGGGGGCGAACACCGGGGAGCTGTTTTTT
d_gene: TRBD2; j_gene: TRBJ2-3; v_gene: TRBV9; abundance: -; CDR3aa: CASSALAGSVADTQYF; CDR3nt: TGTGCCAGCAGCGCTCTAGCGGGAAGCGTTGCAGATACGCAGTATTTT
d_gene: TRBD2; j_gene: TRBJ2-7; v_gene: TRBV2; abundance: -; CDR3aa: CASSAGLVGEQYF; CDR3nt: TGTGCCAGCAGTGCGGGACTAGTGGGAGAGCAGTACTTC
d_gene: TRBD1; j_gene: TRBJ2-1; v_gene: TRBV6-5; abundance: -; CDR3aa: CASSRAQGAANEQFF; CDR3nt: TGTGCCAGCAGCCGAGCACAGGGGGCGGCCAATGAGCAGTTCTTC
d_gene: TRBD1; j_gene: TRBJ2-5; v_gene: TRBV29-1; abundance: once; CDR3aa: CSAYRGGETQYF; CDR3nt: TGCAGCGCCTACAGGGGCGGTGAGACCCAGTACTTC
d_gene: -; j_gene: TRBJ2-7; v_gene: TRBV29-1; abundance: -; CDR3aa: CSVGGTGNEQYF; CDR3nt: TGCAGCGTTGGCGGGACCGGCAACGAGCAGTACTTC
d_gene: -; j_gene: TRBJ2-7; v_gene: TRBV7-9; abundance: -; CDR3aa: CASSSSGGGIYEQYF; CDR3nt: TGTGCCAGCAGCTCGTCCGGGGGAGGAATCTACGAGCAGTACTTC
d_gene: -; j_gene: TRBJ2-5; v_gene: TRBV7-7; abundance: -; CDR3aa: CASSLGSVAAQETQYF; CDR3nt: TGTGCCAGCAGCTTAGGATCCGTGGCGGCCCAAGAGACCCAGTACTTC
d_gene: -; j_gene: TRBJ1-1; v_gene: TRBV18; abundance: -; CDR3aa: CASSPRDQNTEAFF; CDR3nt: TGTGCCAGCTCACCCCGGGACCAGAACACTGAAGCTTTCTTT
d_gene: -; j_gene: TRBJ1-5; v_gene: TRBV28; abundance: -; CDR3aa: CASTSNGRLDQPQHF; CDR3nt: TGTGCCAGCACCTCGAACGGGCGTTTGGATCAGCCCCAGCATTTT
d_gene: -; j_gene: TRBJ1-3; v_gene: TRBV7-2; abundance: -; CDR3aa: CASSLVVSELFLSGNTIYF; CDR3nt: TGTGCCAGCAGCTTAGTCGTTTCTGAGCTGTTCCTCTCCGGAAACACCATATATTTT
d_gene: TRBD2; j_gene: TRBJ2-3; v_gene: TRBV5-4; abundance: -; CDR3aa: CASSPDGGRTDTQYF; CDR3nt: TGTGCCAGCAGTCCGGACGGCGGGAGGACAGATACGCAGTATTTT
d_gene: TRBD1; j_gene: TRBJ1-2; v_gene: TRBV19; abundance: -; CDR3aa: CASSIAGQGAGYTF; CDR3nt: TGTGCCAGTAGTATCGCGGGACAGGGTGCTGGCTACACCTTC
d_gene: TRBD2; j_gene: TRBJ2-7; v_gene: TRBV5-1; abundance: -; CDR3aa: CASSLGTSGRGVYEQYF; CDR3nt: TGCGCCAGCAGTCTTGGGACTAGCGGGAGAGGCGTCTACGAGCAGTACTTC
d_gene: -; j_gene: TRBJ2-7; v_gene: TRBV25-1; abundance: -; CDR3aa: CASSRSQGEEQYF; CDR3nt: TGTGCCAGCAGCCGATCCCAGGGTGAAGAGCAGTACTTC
d_gene: TRBD1; j_gene: TRBJ2-7; v_gene: TRBV15; abundance: -; CDR3aa: CATRAGTGGLYYEQYF; CDR3nt: TGTGCCACCAGGGCTGGGACAGGGGGGCTTTACTACGAGCAGTACTTC
d_gene: -; j_gene: TRBJ2-3; v_gene: TRBV28; abundance: -; CDR3aa: CASSFEETNTDTQYF; CDR3nt: TGTGCCAGCAGTTTTGAGGAAACTAACACAGATACGCAGTATTTT
d_gene: -; j_gene: TRBJ2-7; v_gene: TRBV14; abundance: -; CDR3aa: CASSPIGPSYEQYF; CDR3nt: TGTGCCAGCAGCCCAATAGGACCGAGCTACGAGCAGTACTTC
d_gene: -; j_gene: TRBJ1-2; v_gene: TRBV5-1; abundance: -; CDR3aa: CASSPGGAGTSYGYTF; CDR3nt: TGCGCCAGCAGCCCCGGGGGGGCAGGGACGTCCTATGGCTACACCTTC
d_gene: -; j_gene: TRBJ1-2; v_gene: TRBV7-2; abundance: -; CDR3aa: CASSQGQGDYGYTF; CDR3nt: TGTGCCAGCAGTCAAGGGCAGGGCGATTATGGCTACACCTTC
d_gene: -; j_gene: TRBJ2-7; v_gene: TRBV5-6; abundance: once; CDR3aa: CASSLNSYEQYF; CDR3nt: TGTGCCAGCAGCCTCAACTCCTACGAGCAGTACTTC
d_gene: TRBD1; j_gene: TRBJ1-1; v_gene: TRBV28; abundance: -; CDR3aa: CAISPDRGGTEAFF; CDR3nt: TGTGCCATCTCCCCGGACAGGGGCGGCACTGAAGCTTTCTTT